The table lists the clone carrying this T cell receptor (beta chain) with a few counts. The antigen remains undetermined. This sample stems from a study of cytomegalovirus exposure and HLA in healthy donors. Study-level findings and limits: HLA allele associations emerged for roughly 17,000 TCR beta sequences in a later analysis, at 0.05 false discovery rate. CMV serostatus was the only recorded immune exposure for donors. The likely explanation for a cluster of highly shared sequence variants was sequencing artifact. A later analysis found that most CMV-associated TCR beta chains appeared HLA-restricted.

In the PCR, 60 Vbeta and 13 Jbeta primers were used. The method was immunoSEQ multiplex PCR; TCRdb's version includes in-frame clones alone and lacks a portion of them. The sample shows approximately 75,000 clones, 65% to 80% of them seen only once. The CDR3 contains 15 residues. Trimming removed 0 bases from V and 4 bases from J, with 13 bases in between. Germline V lookup: CDR1 SGDLS, CDR2 YYNGEE. The specimen sequenced was PBMCs. This TCR derives from a man in his forties in good health and CMV-seropositive. The chain joins TRBV9 to TRBJ1-2; no reliable D call. CDR3 sequence (DNA): TGTGCCAGCAGCGTAGTTCAGGATCCTTCCTATGGCTACACCTTC. The encoded protein is CASSVVQDPSYGYTF.